These 9 T cell receptor beta chains were sequenced from one sample in a study of beta chain features in type 1 diabetes. Since all of the isolated RNA was reverse transcribed, expressed TCRB transcripts were what got sequenced. Sequencing used immunoSEQ multiplex PCR; TCRdb keeps in-frame clones, though not all of them. The profile shows about 620,000 clones, roughly 15% of them singletons. Sequences were obtained from naive CD4+ T cells from blood. Every receptor here comes from a man between 18 and 35 years old in good health.

This clone was seen a few times. This chain connects TRBV19 to TRBJ2-7, with a tentative D call TRBD1 (5 bases). Between the trimmed V and J ends, which lost 0 bases and 4 bases, there was a span of 10 bases. This CDR3 is built from 14 residues. The germline CDR1 and CDR2 sequences are LNHDA and SQIVND (reference sequence). The CDR3 sequence: CASSIEWGGYEQYF. CDR3 sequence (DNA): TGTGCCAGTAGTATAGAATGGGGCGGTTACGAGCAGTACTTC.

V gene TRBV4-2 combines with J gene TRBJ2-5; 10 bases align to TRBD1. Trimming removed 3 bases from V and 5 bases from J; junction bases left unmatched: 6. The length of the CDR3 is 15 residues. Germline V lookup: CDR1 LGHNA, CDR2 YNFKEQ. CDR3 bases: TGTGCCAGCAGCCAGACAGGGGGCGCAGGGGAGACCCAGTACTTC. Its translation: CASSQTGGAGETQYF.

This clone was detected only a few times. The chain is built from TRBV9 and TRBJ2-7; 13 nucleotides agree with TRBD2. The CDR3 totals 17 residues. CDR1 SGDLS and CDR2 YYNGEE come from the germline V gene. Unmatched junction bases numbered 7, after V lost 0 bases and J lost 4 bases. In DNA form, the CDR3 reads TGTGCCAGCAGCGTAGGGCCGGGACTAGCGGGGAGGTACGAGCAGTACTTC. Translating gives CASSVGPGLAGRYEQYF.

The chain carries TRBV4-3 and TRBJ2-3, with TRBD1 identical over 11 bases. The CDR3 loop spans 17 amino acids. V shed 5 bases and J 5 bases; nucleotides not matched to a gene: 12. Per the germline V gene, CDR1 is LGHNA and CDR2 is YSLEER. The CDR3 coding sequence is TGCGCCAGCAGCGAAAGGGCGGGACAGGGGGTTGTAGATACGCAGTATTTT. Translated: CASSERAGQGVVDTQYF.

The V gene is TRBV9, the J gene TRBJ2-7; 10 bases match TRBD1. The V gene end was trimmed by 3 bases and the J gene end by 7 bases; junction bases not matched to a gene: 7. The CDR3 covers 14 residues. Germline CDR1 and CDR2: SGDLS and YYNGEE. DNA of the CDR3: TGTGCCAGCAGCGCCACCAGGACAGGGGGAGAGCAGTACTTC. It is translated as CASSATRTGGEQYF.

V gene TRBV18 combines with J gene TRBJ1-5, with D uncertain. This CDR3 comprises 14 residues. V lost 3 bases to trimming and J lost 1 base, with 7 bases between them. Per the germline V gene, CDR1 is KGHSH and CDR2 is LQKENI. The CDR3 reads CASSPTLSNQPQHF. In DNA, the CDR3 is TGTGCCAGCTCACCGACCTTAAGCAATCAGCCCCAGCATTTT.

This clone has a handful of counts. The V call is TRBV28, the J call TRBJ2-2; TRBD2 is a possible D gene (6 bases). The CDR3 runs to 15 residues. The germline V gene has CDR1 MDHEN and CDR2 SYDVKM. V shed 4 bases and J shed 1 base, with 10 bases lying between them. CDR3 nucleotide sequence: TGTGCCAGCAGTTCCGGGACTGTGAACACCGGGGAGCTGTTTTTT. As protein: CASSSGTVNTGELFF.

The chain links TRBV30 to TRBJ1-6, with a possible D match to TRBD1 (6 bases). Trimming shortened V by 2 bases and J by 4 bases, and 9 bases separated the two germline ends. Germline loops: CDR1 GTSNPN, CDR2 SVGIG (reference sequence). The CDR3 contains 14 residues. The CDR3 loop reads CAWSTGTYNSPLHF. The CDR3 coding sequence is TGTGCCTGGAGTACAGGGACGTATAATTCACCCCTCCACTTT.

This clone was observed a handful of times. The chain joins TRBV7-2 to TRBJ2-2; 7 bases agree with TRBD1. This CDR3 comprises 15 residues. Germline V gene data show CDR1 as SGHTA and CDR2 as FQGNSA. The J segment lost 4 bases and the V segment lost 5 bases, leaving 7 bases of the junction unmatched. CDR3 region: CASSPLTGSTGELFF. In nucleotides, the CDR3 is TGTGCCAGCAGCCCATTGACAGGGAGCACCGGGGAGCTGTTTTTT.